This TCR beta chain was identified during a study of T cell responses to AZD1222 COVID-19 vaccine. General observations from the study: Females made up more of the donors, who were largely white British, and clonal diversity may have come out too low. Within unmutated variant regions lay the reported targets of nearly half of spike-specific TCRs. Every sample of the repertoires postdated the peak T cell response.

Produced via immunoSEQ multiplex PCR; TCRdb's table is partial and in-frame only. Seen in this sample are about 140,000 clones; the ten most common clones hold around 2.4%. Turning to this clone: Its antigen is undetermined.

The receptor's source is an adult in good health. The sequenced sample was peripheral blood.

As DNA, the CDR3 is TGCGCCAGCAGCCAAGTGGGGCAGGGAGGGGATACGCAGTATTTT. This encodes CASSQVGQGGDTQYF. The rearrangement links TRBV4-1 to TRBJ2-3; 7 nucleotides align to TRBD2. CDR1 MGHRA and CDR2 YSYEKL come from the germline V gene. The CDR3 has 15 residues. Trimming at V came to 1 base and at J to 6 bases, leaving 7 bases not matched to a gene.